These T cell receptor beta chains were read from a single sample in a study of T cell changes during pregnancy in multiple sclerosis. The method was immunoSEQ multiplex PCR; TCRdb's version includes in-frame clones alone and lacks a portion of them. The data contain around 69,000 clones, around 90% of them singletons. Sequencing used peripheral blood, obtained in the third trimester of pregnancy. The receptors here all came from a female donor with multiple sclerosis, enrolled in a pregnancy study. CDR3s include the opening cysteine and the closing phenylalanine or tryptophan. D genes are given only for firm matches. For some rows the clone size is stated as once, few or many, or as a class when expanded; others skip it.

TRBV5-5	-	TRBJ1-1	-	TGTGCCAGCATCCAACAGTTGAACACTGAAGCTTTCTTT	CASIQQLNTEAFF
TRBV7-2	TRBD2	TRBJ2-3	-	TGTGCCAGCAGCTCGTGGACTAGCGGGTACACAGATACGCAGTATTTT	CASSSWTSGYTDTQYF
TRBV11-2	-	TRBJ2-2	-	TGTGCCAGCAGCACCATCCGGTCCGGGGAGCTGTTTTTT	CASSTIRSGELFF
TRBV30	-	TRBJ2-5	-	TGTGCCGGGGGGGCGGGCGGGGCTCGAGGGGAGACCCAGTACTTC	CAGGAGGARGETQYF
TRBV4-3	TRBD2	TRBJ2-2	once	TGCGCCGGCAGCCAAGATACTAGCGGGGCGGCCCAGGAGCTGTTTTTT	CAGSQDTSGAAQELFF
TRBV6-5	-	TRBJ1-1	-	TGTGCCAGCAGTTACGGGTGGGCTCTGAACACTGAAGCTTTCTTT	CASSYGWALNTEAFF
TRBV11-2	TRBD1	TRBJ2-5	-	TGTGCCAGCAGCAGGGGACAGGGAGGGGAGACCCAGTACTTC	CASSRGQGGETQYF
TRBV19	TRBD1	TRBJ2-7	-	TGTGCCACCCAGGGCGACAGGGGCTCAGTCATTTACGAGCAGTACTTC	CATQGDRGSVIYEQYF
TRBV29-1	TRBD1	TRBJ1-1	-	TGCAGCGTTGAAGGGGGGACAGGGAGTAGAAGGGACACTGAAGCTTTCTTT	CSVEGGTGSRRDTEAFF
TRBV7-7	TRBD2	TRBJ2-1	-	TGTGCTAGCAGCTTAGGACGGGGGGGGCACAATGAGCAGTTCTTC	CASSLGRGGHNEQFF
TRBV19	TRBD1	TRBJ1-6	few	TGTGCCAGTAGTAGGACAGGCCTTCAGTCACCCCTCCACTTT	CASSRTGLQSPLHF
TRBV30	TRBD1	TRBJ2-7	-	TGTGCCTGGGCCCCGGACAGGGGCTCCTACGAGCAGTACTTC	CAWAPDRGSYEQYF
TRBV7-2	-	TRBJ1-2	-	TGTGCCAGCAGCTTAGATAGCTATGGCTACACCTTC	CASSLDSYGYTF
TRBV6-1	-	TRBJ1-6	few	TGTGCCAGCAGTCCCGGGACAAGCAATTCACCCCTCCACTTT	CASSPGTSNSPLHF
TRBV6-1	-	TRBJ2-5	-	TGTGCCAGCAGTGAAAAAACGAGAGGGGAGACCCAGTACTTC	CASSEKTRGETQYF
TRBV6-1	TRBD1	TRBJ1-2	-	TGTGCCACCCCCTCGACAGGGGGATTTAACTATGGCTACACCTTC	CATPSTGGFNYGYTF
TRBV11-1	TRBD1	TRBJ2-1	-	TGTGCCGGCAGCTCGGACAGGGCTGAGCAGTTCTTC	CAGSSDRAEQFF
TRBV7-2	-	TRBJ2-2	-	TGTGCCAGCAGCCGTGGGGGCCCCACCGGGGAGCTGTTTTTT	CASSRGGPTGELFF
TRBV5-3	-	TRBJ2-3	-	TGTGCCAGAAGCTTGGAGCTGGCGGGGGCACTCACAGATACGCAGTATTTT	CARSLELAGALTDTQYF
TRBV7-9	TRBD2	TRBJ2-1	-	TGTGCCAGCAGCCTCGGAGCGGGGGGCCTACCCTCCTACAATGAGCAGTTCTTC	CASSLGAGGLPSYNEQFF
TRBV7-9	TRBD1	TRBJ1-2	-	TGTGCCAGCAGCCTCCCCCCAGGGGGCGCAGACTATGGCTACACCTTC	CASSLPPGGADYGYTF
TRBV2	TRBD1	TRBJ2-7	-	TGTGCCAGCAGTGGACAGGGCTACGAGCAGTACTTC	CASSGQGYEQYF
TRBV28	-	TRBJ1-2	few	TGTGCCAGCAACGGAGGGGTCAACTATGGCTACACCTTC	CASNGGVNYGYTF
TRBV5-8	TRBD1	TRBJ2-1	-	TGTGCCAGCAGCTTGGGCGTGGACAGGGGCTACAATGAGCAGTTCTTC	CASSLGVDRGYNEQFF
TRBV4-3	-	TRBJ2-2	-	TGCGCCAGCAGCCCCCAGGGCACCGGGGAGCTGTTTTTT	CASSPQGTGELFF
TRBV27	-	TRBJ2-1	-	TGTGCCAGCAGGCTACTAGGCTACAATGAGCAGTTCTTC	CASRLLGYNEQFF
TRBV18	TRBD1	TRBJ1-5	-	TGTGCCAGCTCACCACCCGGGCAGGGGGGCAATCAGCCCCAGCATTTT	CASSPPGQGGNQPQHF
TRBV5-4	-	TRBJ2-5	-	TGTGCCAGCAGCTTGAGCGGGTACGGAGAGACCCAGTACTTC	CASSLSGYGETQYF
TRBV18	TRBD1	TRBJ1-2	-	TGTGCCAGCTCACCCGGACAGGGGGATGGCTACACCTTC	CASSPGQGDGYTF
TRBV5-1	TRBD2	TRBJ2-1	-	TGCGCCAGCAGCTTGGGACTAGCGGGGTACAATGAGCAGTTCTTC	CASSLGLAGYNEQFF
TRBV5-1	TRBD1	TRBJ1-2	once	TGCGCCAGCAGCCTCCCCTTATTCGACAGGGAGACCGGCTACACCTTC	CASSLPLFDRETGYTF
TRBV21-1	-	TRBJ2-3	once	TGTGCCAGCAGCAAAGGCGGCAGGACTAGCACAGATACGCAGTATTTT	CASSKGGRTSTDTQYF
TRBV9	-	TRBJ1-4	-	TGTGCCAGCTTCCCAACAGGGAGGGAGAATGAAAAACTGTTTTTT	CASFPTGRENEKLFF
TRBV4-3	TRBD2	TRBJ2-3	-	TGCGCCAGCAGCCAGGAACTCGCCGGGGGGGGCACAGATACGCAGTATTTT	CASSQELAGGGTDTQYF